The 10 T cell receptor beta chains listed next were all sequenced from one sample in a study of blood T cell repertoires in COVID-19. Using immunoSEQ multiplex PCR, the repertoire was profiled, and TCRdb retains in-frame clones only, with some absent. The table lists around 110,000 clones, almost 85% of them singletons, with less than 9% in the top ten. Sequences were obtained from peripheral blood. The receptors derive from a man aged 65 to 85 with active or convalescent COVID-19.

The chain is built from TRBV30 and TRBJ1-6, with TRBD1 identical over 8 bases. The CDR3 is 15 amino acids. Germline CDR1 reads GTSNPN; CDR2 reads SVGIG (reference sequence). The V and J ends lost 3 bases and 5 bases, in that order; junction bases with no gene match: 6. CDR3 sequence: CAWRRDRGDNSPLHF. The CDR3 nucleotides read TGTGCCTGGAGGAGAGACAGGGGCGATAATTCACCCCTCCACTTT.

The chain is built from TRBV11-3 and TRBJ1-6, with D possibly TRBD1 on 5 matching bases. Per the germline V gene, CDR1 is SGHNT and CDR2 is YENEEA. Between the trimmed V and J ends, which lost 5 bases and 4 bases, there was a span of 12 bases. This CDR3 contains 15 residues. The CDR3 DNA follows: TGTGCCAGCAGCCCCTCGGAGGGGTATAATTCACCCCTCCACTTT. As protein: CASSPSEGYNSPLHF.

The chain employs TRBV12-3 or TRBV12-4 and TRBJ2-5; no clear D gene. Trimming left V 3 bases short and J 5 bases short, with 4 bases between. The CDR3 has 11 residues. CDR3 in amino acids: CASSFLETQYF. In DNA, the CDR3 is TGTGCCAGCAGTTTTCTTGAGACCCAGTACTTC.

The chain is built from TRBV4-1 and TRBJ1-5; D is unresolved. Trimming pared 4 bases from V and 2 bases from J, leaving 15 bases between. CDR1 is MGHRA and CDR2 is YSYEKL in the germline V gene. The CDR3 loop spans 16 amino acids. The CDR3 protein is CASSPATKGGNQPQHF. CDR3 sequence (DNA): TGCGCCAGCAGCCCAGCGACCAAGGGAGGCAATCAGCCCCAGCATTTT.

This clone was seen only a few times. The gene calls are TRBV19 and TRBJ1-5; D perhaps matches TRBD1 (6 bases). Germline CDR1 and CDR2: LNHDA and SQIVND (reference sequence). This CDR3 comprises 14 residues. V lost 7 bases, J lost 1 base, and 11 bases lay in between. For the CDR3, the DNA is TGTGCCAGTAATACAGGGCCCAGCAATCAGCCCCAGCATTTT. The encoded protein is CASNTGPSNQPQHF.

J is TRBJ1-1 and V is TRBV28; TRBD1 agrees at 7 bases. The CDR3 covers 14 residues. Germline trimming cut 0 bases from V and 6 bases from J; bases unmatched to any gene: 4. Germline CDR1 and CDR2: MDHEN and SYDVKM. The CDR3 DNA follows: TGTGCCAGCAGTTTATGGACAGGGAATCCTGAAGCTTTCTTT. This codes for CASSLWTGNPEAFF.

This chain connects TRBV6-6 to TRBJ2-2; D ambiguous. The CDR3 contains 13 residues. Germline V lookup: CDR1 MNHNY, CDR2 SVGAGI (reference sequence). V was trimmed by 2 bases and J by 6 bases, leaving 7 bases between them. The CDR3 region has the DNA TGTGCCAGCAGTTACGAGCTAGCCGGGGAGCTGTTTTTT. Amino acids: CASSYELAGELFF.

This chain links TRBV19 with TRBJ2-2; D is undetermined. Germline-derived CDR1 and CDR2 are LNHDA and SQIVND (reference sequence). V dropped 7 bases and J dropped 2 bases, with 14 bases sitting between them. There are 15 residues in the CDR3. This CDR3 reads CASKAATTNTGELFF. Here the CDR3 DNA reads TGTGCCAGTAAGGCAGCGACCACTAACACCGGGGAGCTGTTTTTT.

The chain recombines TRBV19 with TRBJ1-4; 9 nucleotides match TRBD1. This CDR3 has 14 amino acids. Trimming cost V 3 bases and J 4 bases; bases outside gene matches: 0. CDR1 is LNHDA and CDR2 is SQIVND in the germline V gene (reference sequence). CDR3 sequence (DNA): TGTGCCAGTAGTATGGGACAGGGTAATGAAAAACTGTTTTTT. Translating gives CASSMGQGNEKLFF.

This sequence joins TRBV18 and TRBJ1-5; perhaps TRBD1 as D (5 bases). Germline V gene data show CDR1 as KGHSH and CDR2 as LQKENI. The CDR3 totals 12 residues. Trimming removed 3 bases at V and 6 bases at J, with 6 bases between. This CDR3 is CASSPGGQPQHF. DNA of the CDR3: TGTGCCAGCTCACCGGGGGGTCAGCCCCAGCATTTT.